This TCR beta chain was captured by sequencing in a study of T-cell reconstitution after alpha-beta-depleted transplantation in children. The V gene lost 8 bases and the J gene lost 9 bases, with 8 bases spanning the gap. The CDR3 runs 10 residues. From germline, CDR1 is SNHLY and CDR2 FYNNEI. TCRbeta library preparation incorporated unique molecular identifiers. TCRdb independently ran MiXCR on the PCR reads; one entry per CDR3 protein. Here the sample spans about 400,000 distinct CDR3 sequences, about a fifth being singletons. This clonotype has a handful of counts. This material consisted of PBMCs from the stem cell graft donor, taken from the stem cell graft. The TCR sequence derives from a human donor who donated a stem cell graft to a child with acute myeloid leukemia. The chain joins TRBV2 to TRBJ2-1; D remains ambiguous. The CDR3 DNA sequence: TGTGCCAGCCGGGTAGGTGAGCAGTTCTTC. Encoded protein: CASRVGEQFF.